This T cell receptor beta chain was recovered during a study of T cell repertoires in aging, cancer and after chemotherapy. Across the whole study: Six age groups, ranging from 30 or younger to 70 or older, included the donors. Paired samples before and after chemotherapy came from glioblastoma patients receiving temozolomide-based therapy.

Multiplex touch-down PCR with TRB-A/B primers amplified rearranged V-D-J TRB sequences. Each CDR3 protein is one row after TCRdb ran MiXCR on the multiplex PCR reads. The sample has around 3,000 distinct CDR3 sequences; around 35% are singletons. The CDR3 covers 13 residues. Trimming pared 7 bases from V and 4 bases from J, leaving 10 bases between. This clonotype is judged medium-sized (0.01 to 0.1%). The antigen remains undetermined. Findings of the study overall: Median generation probability rose over the chemotherapy interval in each cancer cohort, suggesting rebound thymic output. Healthy donors lost TCR diversity with age mainly through richness, cancer patients through richness and evenness.

Peripheral blood genomic DNA, not sorted cells or RNA, was the template. This TCR was sampled from a human donor with a solid tumor. The sequenced sample was blood. The V gene is TRBV12-3 or TRBV12-4, the J gene TRBJ2-2; D call uncertain. The CDR3 nucleotides are TGTGCCAGCACTCAACTCCGCACCGGGGAGCTGTTTTTT. It codes for CASTQLRTGELFF.